What follows is one T cell receptor (beta chain) and its context. The junction departs from germline at one end; a sequencing error may be responsible. These data come from a study of control samples from healthy donors and cancer patients. Measured with immunoSEQ multiplex PCR; TCRdb has only the in-frame clones, and not every one. Found here are around 120,000 clones, 85% to 95% of them singletons; the top ten hold about 1.7%. The CDR3 is 17 amino acids. Per the germline V gene, CDR1 is MNHEY and CDR2 is SVGEGT. V usage is TRBV6-2 or TRBV6-3 and J usage is TRBJ2-7; 9 bases align to TRBD1. This receptor was taken from a man aged 45-65 years with head and neck cancer. The specimen sequenced was PBMCs. For the CDR3, the DNA is TGTGCCAGCAGTTCGCCGGGACAGGGATTTTCCCCCAGAGCTCTTTGGTTC. Translating it yields CASSSPGQGFSPRALWF.